This T cell receptor beta chain comes out of a study of regulatory T cells in long-lasting Graves disease. Overall study findings and caveats: Preferential use of TRBV28, TRBJ1-2 and TRBJ2-5 was seen in persistent disease. Examination was confined to peripheral blood, excluding thyroid tissue.

Stated time point: newly diagnosed GD, antithyroid drugs for less than 3 months. After RNA was extracted from PBMCs, the TCR library was made from it. American Thyroid Association guidelines defined how Graves' disease was diagnosed. CDR3 size: 15 residues. Germline V lookup: CDR1 SGHNT, CDR2 YENEEA. J was trimmed by 7 bases and V by 5 bases; bases with no gene match: 9. In regard to this clonotype: The antigen is undetermined.

Both iRepertoire HTBI primers and Arm-PCR of CDR3 regions were used to build the TCR beta libraries. TCRdb fed the multiplex PCR reads into MiXCR, producing one record per CDR3 protein. The data show fewer than 650,000 distinct CDR3 sequences, around 16% seen once. These data were also reused for a study on T cells in Graves' hyperthyroidism and ophthalmopathy.

The clonotype comes from a man aged 18 to 29 with Graves disease. Sequenced here: peripheral blood mononuclear cells (PBMCs), sampled at new diagnosis, from a patient treated with antithyroid drugs. The chain joins TRBV11-3 to TRBJ2-5, with TRBD1 matching 11 bases. CDR3 amino acids: CASSRGTGGEGTQYF. As DNA, the CDR3 is TGTGCCAGCAGCCGGGGGACAGGGGGAGAAGGGACCCAGTACTTC.